Following are 8 T cell receptor beta chains from one sample sequenced in a study of CD8 T cells in ankylosing spondylitis (dated by TCRdb to between 2016 and 2019). Their recognized antigens are unknown. Library generation was performed with 5' RACE. Sequencing took place on an Illumina HiSeq 2500. TCRdb reprocessing: public reads trimmed at Q25 with fastp, clones called with MiXCR, in-frame beta chains kept. Each entry merges the rows of one CDR3 protein and shows their most common DNA and genes. The sample table shows about 220,000 distinct CDR3 sequences, and 6% to 8% are seen once. The ten largest clones add up to 13% to 15% of the sample. Study-wide findings and limitations: A TCR beta motif of several highly homologous amino acid variants appeared characteristic of blood from ankylosing spondylitis patients.

The specimen was blood, either unsorted or a sorted T cell fraction (not recorded which). The origin of the receptors is a male donor with ankylosing spondylitis.

The chain links TRBV5-1 to TRBJ2-1; weak D call: TRBD2 (6 bases). The CDR3 extends over 15 amino acids. Germline V gene lookup returns CDR1 SGHRS and CDR2 YFSETQ. The V and J ends lost 3 bases and 6 bases respectively, with 16 bases between them. The CDR3 is CASSSLAVGGNEQFF. The CDR3 nucleotides are TGCGCCAGCAGCTCGTTAGCGGTGGGGGGCAATGAGCAGTTCTTC.

Only a few counts were recorded for this clonotype. CDR3 region: CASRGTTKNGNTIYF. In DNA form, the CDR3 reads TGTGCCAGCAGGGGGACAACTAAAAATGGAAACACCATATATTTT. The genes are TRBV3-1 and TRBJ1-3; D perhaps matches TRBD1 (6 bases). CDR3 length: 15 residues. Germline V gives CDR1 LGHDT, CDR2 YNNKEL (reference sequence). The V gene lost 6 bases and the J gene lost 3 bases, with 15 bases spanning the gap.

This clonotype was picked up many times. The genes are TRBV14 and TRBJ2-1; D possibly uses TRBD1 or TRBD2 (5 bases each). CDR1 and CDR2 (germline): SGHDN, FVKESK. V gave up 2 bases and J gave up 9 bases, with 11 bases separating them. CDR3 size: 13 residues. The CDR3 region is CASSQLLRGEQFF. CDR3 bases: TGTGCCAGCAGCCAACTACTGAGGGGTGAGCAGTTCTTC.

This clonotype was seen at least ten times. The chain uses TRBV6-2 or TRBV6-3 and TRBJ1-2; no definite D call. V was shortened by 0 bases and J by 4 bases, with 12 bases between the two germline ends. The CDR3 has 15 amino acids. Germline loops: CDR1 MNHEY, CDR2 SVGEGT. DNA of the CDR3: TGTGCCAGCAGTTACTCGAATCCAACGATCTATGGCTACACCTTC. Its protein is CASSYSNPTIYGYTF.

In this sample, this clonotype turned up many times. The chain uses TRBV5-6 and TRBJ2-7; a weak D match, TRBD2 (6 bases). This CDR3 comprises 15 residues. The germline V gene has CDR1 SGHDT and CDR2 YYEEEE. The germline V and J ends were trimmed by 2 bases and 3 bases, with 15 bases remaining between them. The CDR3 region has the DNA TGTGCCAGCAGCTTACTAGCAGGGAGTGGCTACGAGCAGTACTTC. Translation gives CASSLLAGSGYEQYF. Looking up the rest from reference TRBV5-6 and TRBJ2-7 gives the full variable domain: DAGVTQSPTHLIKTRGQQVTLRCSPKSGHDTVSWYQQALGQGPQFIFQYYEEEERQRGNFPDRFSGHQFPNYSSELNVNALLLGDSALYLCASSLLAGSGYEQYFGPGTRLTVT.

The chain joins TRBV18 to TRBJ2-7; D gene uncertain. Germline V CDR1 and CDR2: KGHSH, LQKENI. CDR3 length equals 13 residues. Trimming removed 3 bases at V and 4 bases at J, with 10 bases between. The CDR3 DNA sequence: TGTGCCAGCTCACCGCCGGATCTATACGAGCAGTACTTC. Translating gives CASSPPDLYEQYF.

This clonotype has a handful of counts. The rearrangement uses TRBV30 and TRBJ2-2; D possibly uses TRBD1 or TRBD2 (5 bases each). CDR3 size: 11 residues. Trimming took 8 bases from V and 6 from J, leaving 10 bases between them. CDR1 is GTSNPN and CDR2 is SVGIG in the germline V gene (reference sequence). The CDR3 loop reads CAGGPPGELFF. The CDR3 DNA reads as TGTGCCGGGGGTCCGCCCGGGGAGCTGTTTTTT.

This clonotype was seen many times. The chain recombines TRBV11-3 with TRBJ2-1; perhaps D is TRBD1 or TRBD2 (5 bases each). V was trimmed by 0 bases and J by 3 bases, leaving 6 bases between them. Per the germline V gene, CDR1 is SGHNT and CDR2 is YENEEA. This CDR3 spans 14 amino acids. The CDR3 DNA is TGTGCCAGCAGCTTAGATGGGGGCTACAATGAGCAGTTCTTC. This encodes CASSLDGGYNEQFF.